This T cell receptor beta chain stems from a study of cytomegalovirus exposure and HLA in healthy donors. At the level of the study: From donors who were HLA-typed, an early data release held about 85 million unique TCRs.

V shed 4 bases, J shed 5 bases, and the junction held 3 bases outside the gene matches. Germline values: CDR1 SGHNT, CDR2 YYREEE (reference sequence). The CDR3 is made up of 14 amino acids. Use of 60 Vbeta and 13 Jbeta primers characterized the PCR. Profiling relied on immunoSEQ multiplex PCR, and the TCRdb table lists in-frame clones only, not all of them. In the table there are fewer than 250,000 clones, roughly 80% of which are singletons. This rearrangement joins TRBV5-4 to TRBJ2-2; TRBD2 aligns across 9 bases. Sequencing was carried out using PBMCs. This sequence originates from a girl aged 2 to 9 in good health and CMV-seronegative. DNA of the CDR3: TGTGCCAGCAGCCCCGCGGGGGGGACCGGGGAGCTGTTTTTT. Amino acids: CASSPAGGTGELFF.